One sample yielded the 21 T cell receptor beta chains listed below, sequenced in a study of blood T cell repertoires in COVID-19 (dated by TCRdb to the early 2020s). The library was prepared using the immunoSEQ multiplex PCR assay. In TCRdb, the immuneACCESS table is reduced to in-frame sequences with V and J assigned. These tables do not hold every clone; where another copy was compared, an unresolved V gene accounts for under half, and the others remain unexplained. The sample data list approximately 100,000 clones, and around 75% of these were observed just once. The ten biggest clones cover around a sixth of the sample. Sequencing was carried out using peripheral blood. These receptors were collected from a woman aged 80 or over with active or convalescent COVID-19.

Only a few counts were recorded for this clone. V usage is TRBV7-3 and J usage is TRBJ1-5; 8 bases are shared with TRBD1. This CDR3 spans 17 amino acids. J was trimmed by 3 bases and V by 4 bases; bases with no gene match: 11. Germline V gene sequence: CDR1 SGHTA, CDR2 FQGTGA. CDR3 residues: CASSSSGQGDHNQPQHF. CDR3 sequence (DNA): TGTGCCAGCAGCTCTTCCGGACAGGGAGACCACAATCAGCCCCAGCATTTT.

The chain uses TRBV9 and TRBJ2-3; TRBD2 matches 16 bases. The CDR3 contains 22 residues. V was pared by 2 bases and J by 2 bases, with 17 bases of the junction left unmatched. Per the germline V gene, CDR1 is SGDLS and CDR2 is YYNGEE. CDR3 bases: TGTGCCAGCAGCGTGGCTGGGACTAGCGGGGGGGCCCTACCGACCCTCACAGATACGCAGTATTTT. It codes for CASSVAGTSGGALPTLTDTQYF.

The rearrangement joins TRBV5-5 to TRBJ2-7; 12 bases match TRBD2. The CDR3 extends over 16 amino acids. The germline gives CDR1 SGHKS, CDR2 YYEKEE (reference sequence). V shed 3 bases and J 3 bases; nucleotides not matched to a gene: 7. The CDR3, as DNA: TGTGCCAGCAGCTCCCGGACTAGCGGGACTCACTACGAGCAGTACTTC. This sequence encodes CASSSRTSGTHYEQYF.

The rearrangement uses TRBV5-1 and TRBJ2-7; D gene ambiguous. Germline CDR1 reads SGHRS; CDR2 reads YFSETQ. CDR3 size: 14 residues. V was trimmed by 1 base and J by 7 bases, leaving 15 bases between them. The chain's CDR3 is CASSLSRQTPEQYF. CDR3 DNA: TGCGCCAGCAGCTTGAGTCGACAAACCCCAGAGCAGTACTTC. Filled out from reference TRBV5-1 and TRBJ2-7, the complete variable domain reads KAGVTQTPRYLIKTRGQQVTLSCSPISGHRSVSWYQQTPGQGLQFLFEYFSETQRNKGNFPGRFSGRQFSNSRSEMNVSTLELGDSALYLCASSLSRQTPEQYFGPGTRLTVT.

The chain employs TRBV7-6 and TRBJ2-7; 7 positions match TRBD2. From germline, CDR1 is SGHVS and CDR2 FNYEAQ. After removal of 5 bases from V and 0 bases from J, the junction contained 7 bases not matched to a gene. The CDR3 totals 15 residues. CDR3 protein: CASSLNGGISYEQYF. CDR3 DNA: TGTGCCAGCAGCCTTAACGGGGGGATCTCCTACGAGCAGTACTTC.

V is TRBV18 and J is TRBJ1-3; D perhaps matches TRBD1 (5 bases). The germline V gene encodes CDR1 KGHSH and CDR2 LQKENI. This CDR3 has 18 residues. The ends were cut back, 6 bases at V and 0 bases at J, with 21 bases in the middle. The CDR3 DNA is TGTGCCAGCTCCCCCGGCTTGTTACAGGTCTCCTCTGGAAACACCATATATTTT. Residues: CASSPGLLQVSSGNTIYF.

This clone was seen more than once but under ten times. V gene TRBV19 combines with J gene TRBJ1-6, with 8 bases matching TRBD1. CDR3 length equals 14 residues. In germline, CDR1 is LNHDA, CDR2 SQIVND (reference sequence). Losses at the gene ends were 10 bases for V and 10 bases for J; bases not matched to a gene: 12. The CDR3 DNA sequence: TGTGCCACCGGAGCGACAGGGGCCGACTCACCCCTCCACTTT. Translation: CATGATGADSPLHF.

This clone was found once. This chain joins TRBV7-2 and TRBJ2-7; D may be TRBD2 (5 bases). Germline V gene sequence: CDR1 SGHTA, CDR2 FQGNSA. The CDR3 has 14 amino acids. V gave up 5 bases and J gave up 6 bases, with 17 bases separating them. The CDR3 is CASSQRAALREQYF. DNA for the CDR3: TGTGCCAGCAGCCAGCGAGCGGCCTTACGCGAGCAGTACTTC.

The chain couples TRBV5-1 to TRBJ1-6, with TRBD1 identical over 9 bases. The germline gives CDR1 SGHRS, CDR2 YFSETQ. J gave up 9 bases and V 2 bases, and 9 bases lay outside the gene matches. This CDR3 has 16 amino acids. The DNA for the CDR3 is TGCGCCAGCAGCTTCCAACGACCGGGACAGGGTTCACCCCTCCACTTT. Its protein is CASSFQRPGQGSPLHF.

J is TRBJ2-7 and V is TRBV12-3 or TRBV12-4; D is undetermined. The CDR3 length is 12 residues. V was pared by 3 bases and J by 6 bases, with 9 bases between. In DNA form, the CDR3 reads TGTGCCAGCAGTTTCTCAGTCTCCGAGCAGTACTTC. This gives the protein CASSFSVSEQYF.

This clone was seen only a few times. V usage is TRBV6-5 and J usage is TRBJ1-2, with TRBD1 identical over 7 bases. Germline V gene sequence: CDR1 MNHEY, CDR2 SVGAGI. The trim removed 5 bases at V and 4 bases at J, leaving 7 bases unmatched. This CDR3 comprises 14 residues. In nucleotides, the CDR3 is TGTGCCAGCAGTAACCAGGGGGGAGGCTATGGCTACACCTTC. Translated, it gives CASSNQGGGYGYTF.

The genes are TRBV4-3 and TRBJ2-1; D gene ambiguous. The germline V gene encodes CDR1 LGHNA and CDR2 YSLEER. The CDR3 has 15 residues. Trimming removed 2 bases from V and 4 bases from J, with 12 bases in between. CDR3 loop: CASSQSIGGYNEQFF. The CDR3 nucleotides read TGCGCCAGCAGCCAATCTATAGGCGGATACAATGAGCAGTTCTTC.

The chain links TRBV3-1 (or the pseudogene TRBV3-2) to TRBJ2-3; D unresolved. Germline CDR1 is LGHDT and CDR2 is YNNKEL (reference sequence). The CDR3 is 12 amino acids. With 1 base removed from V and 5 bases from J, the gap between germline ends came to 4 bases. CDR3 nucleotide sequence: TGTGCCAGCAGCCAAGTCGTAGATACGCAGTATTTT. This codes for CASSQVVDTQYF.

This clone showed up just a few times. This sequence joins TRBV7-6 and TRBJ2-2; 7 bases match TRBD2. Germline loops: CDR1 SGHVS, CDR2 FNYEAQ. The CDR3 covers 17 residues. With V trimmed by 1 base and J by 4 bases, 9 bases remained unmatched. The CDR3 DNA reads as TGTGCCAGCAGCTTAGTTCAAGTCGGGGAGGGCACCGGGGAGCTGTTTTTT. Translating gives CASSLVQVGEGTGELFF.

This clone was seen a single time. The CDR3 loop is CASSLGTGVDWETQYF. CDR3 coding DNA: TGTGCCAGCAGCTTGGGGACAGGGGTAGATTGGGAGACCCAGTACTTC. The rearrangement uses TRBV7-6 and TRBJ2-5, with TRBD1 matching 10 bases. Trimming removed 3 bases from V and 5 bases from J; junction bases left unmatched: 9. The CDR3 is 16 residues long. Per the germline V gene, CDR1 is SGHVS and CDR2 is FNYEAQ.

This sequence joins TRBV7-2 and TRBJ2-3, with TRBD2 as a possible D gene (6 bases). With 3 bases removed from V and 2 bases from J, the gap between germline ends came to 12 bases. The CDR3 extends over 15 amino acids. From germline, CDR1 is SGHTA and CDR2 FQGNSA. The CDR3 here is CASSLGGRTTDTQYF. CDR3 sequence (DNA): TGTGCCAGCAGCTTGGGGGGAAGAACCACAGATACGCAGTATTTT.

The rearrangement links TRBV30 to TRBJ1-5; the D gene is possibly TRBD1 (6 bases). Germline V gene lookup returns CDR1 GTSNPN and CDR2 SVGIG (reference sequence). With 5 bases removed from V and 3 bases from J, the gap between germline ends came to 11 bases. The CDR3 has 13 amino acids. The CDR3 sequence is CAWQTGANQPQHF. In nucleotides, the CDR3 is TGTGCCTGGCAGACAGGAGCCAATCAGCCCCAGCATTTT.

The CDR3 DNA is TGTGCCAGTAGTATTCTCAGTCGGGGGGACGGTCAGCCCCAGCATTTT. It specifies CASSILSRGDGQPQHF. The chain recombines TRBV19 with TRBJ1-5, with TRBD1 as a possible D gene (5 bases). V was pared by 3 bases and J by 6 bases, with 18 bases between. CDR3 length equals 16 residues. Germline V gene sequence: CDR1 LNHDA, CDR2 SQIVND (reference sequence).

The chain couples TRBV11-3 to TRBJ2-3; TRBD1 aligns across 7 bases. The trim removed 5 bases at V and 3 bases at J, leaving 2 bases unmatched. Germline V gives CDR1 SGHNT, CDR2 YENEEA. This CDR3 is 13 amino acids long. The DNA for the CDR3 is TGTGCCAGCAGCCCGACAGGGACAGATACGCAGTATTTT. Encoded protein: CASSPTGTDTQYF.

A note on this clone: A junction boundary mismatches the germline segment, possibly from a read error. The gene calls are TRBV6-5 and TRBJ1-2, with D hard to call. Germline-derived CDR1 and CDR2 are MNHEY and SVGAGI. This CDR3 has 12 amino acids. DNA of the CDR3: TGTGCCAGCAGTTACTCGATGCTGGACTTAATCTTC. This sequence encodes CASSYSMLDLIF.

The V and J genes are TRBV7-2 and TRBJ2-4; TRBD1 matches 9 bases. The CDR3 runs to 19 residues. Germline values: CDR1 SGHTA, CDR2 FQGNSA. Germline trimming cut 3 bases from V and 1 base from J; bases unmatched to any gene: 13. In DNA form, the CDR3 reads TGTGCCAGCAGCTTTCTCCGGGACAGGGTAACTGCGGCCAAAAACATTCAGTACTTC. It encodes CASSFLRDRVTAAKNIQYF.